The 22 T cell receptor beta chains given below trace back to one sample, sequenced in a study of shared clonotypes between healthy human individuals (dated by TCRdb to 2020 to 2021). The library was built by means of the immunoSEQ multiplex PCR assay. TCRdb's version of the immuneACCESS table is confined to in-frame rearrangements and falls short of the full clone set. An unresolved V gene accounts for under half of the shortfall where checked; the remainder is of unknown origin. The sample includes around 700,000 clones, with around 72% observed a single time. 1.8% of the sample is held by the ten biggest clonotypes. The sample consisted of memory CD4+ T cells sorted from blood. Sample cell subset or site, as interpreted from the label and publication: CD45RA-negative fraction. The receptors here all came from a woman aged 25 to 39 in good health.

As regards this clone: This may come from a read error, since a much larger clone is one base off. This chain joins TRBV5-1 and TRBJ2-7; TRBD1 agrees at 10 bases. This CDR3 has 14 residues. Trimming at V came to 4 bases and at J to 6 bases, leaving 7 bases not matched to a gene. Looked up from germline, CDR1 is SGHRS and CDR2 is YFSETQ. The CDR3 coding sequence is TGCGCCAGCAGCCTGGGGACAGGGGTTCTCGAGCAGTACTTC. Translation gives CASSLGTGVLEQYF.

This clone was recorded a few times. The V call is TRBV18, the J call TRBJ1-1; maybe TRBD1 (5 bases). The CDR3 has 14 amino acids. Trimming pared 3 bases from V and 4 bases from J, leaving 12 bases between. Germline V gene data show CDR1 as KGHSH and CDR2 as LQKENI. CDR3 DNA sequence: TGTGCCAGCTCACCTAGGGTCAGGGTCACTGAAGCTTTCTTT. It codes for CASSPRVRVTEAFF.

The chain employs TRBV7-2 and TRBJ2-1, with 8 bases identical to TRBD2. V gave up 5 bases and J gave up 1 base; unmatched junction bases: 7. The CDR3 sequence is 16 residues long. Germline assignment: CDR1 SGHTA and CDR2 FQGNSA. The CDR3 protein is CASSQTSGESYNEQFF. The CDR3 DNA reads TGTGCCAGCAGCCAAACTAGCGGAGAGTCCTACAATGAGCAGTTCTTC.

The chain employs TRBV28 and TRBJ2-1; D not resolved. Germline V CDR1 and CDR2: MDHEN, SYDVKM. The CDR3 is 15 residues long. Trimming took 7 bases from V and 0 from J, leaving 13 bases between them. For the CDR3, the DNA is TGTGCCAGCACGGGTTCCAGGAGCTCCTACAATGAGCAGTTCTTC. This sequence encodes CASTGSRSSYNEQFF.

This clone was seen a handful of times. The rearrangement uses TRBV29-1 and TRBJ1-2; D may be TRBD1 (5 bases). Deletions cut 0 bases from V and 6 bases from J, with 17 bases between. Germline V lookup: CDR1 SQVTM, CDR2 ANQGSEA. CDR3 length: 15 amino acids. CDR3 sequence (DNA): TGCAGCGTTGAAGATAGGTTTGGAAGGGGCCATGGCTACACCTTC. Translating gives CSVEDRFGRGHGYTF.

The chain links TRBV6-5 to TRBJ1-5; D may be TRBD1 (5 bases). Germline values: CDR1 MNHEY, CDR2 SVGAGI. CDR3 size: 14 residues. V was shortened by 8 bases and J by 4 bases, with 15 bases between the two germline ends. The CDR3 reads CASGGSRVNQPQHF. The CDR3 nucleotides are TGTGCCAGCGGGGGGAGTAGGGTTAATCAGCCCCAGCATTTT.

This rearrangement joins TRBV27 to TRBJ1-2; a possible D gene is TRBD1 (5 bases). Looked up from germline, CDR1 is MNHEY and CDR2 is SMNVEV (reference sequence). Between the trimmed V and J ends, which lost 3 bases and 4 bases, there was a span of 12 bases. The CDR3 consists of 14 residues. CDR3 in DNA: TGTGCCAGCAGTTTCGGCCAGGGCGGCTATGGCTACACCTTC. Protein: CASSFGQGGYGYTF.

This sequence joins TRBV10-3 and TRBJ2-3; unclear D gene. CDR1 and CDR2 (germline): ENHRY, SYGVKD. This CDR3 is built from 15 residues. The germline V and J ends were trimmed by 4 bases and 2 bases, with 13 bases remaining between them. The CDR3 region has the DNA TGTGCCATCAGTGCTACGGGCCACACCACAGATACGCAGTATTTT. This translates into CAISATGHTTDTQYF.

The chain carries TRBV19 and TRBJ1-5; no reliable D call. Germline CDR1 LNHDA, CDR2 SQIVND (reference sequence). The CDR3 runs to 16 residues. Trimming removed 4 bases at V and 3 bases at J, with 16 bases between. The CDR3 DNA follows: TGTGCCAGTAGTAACCCCGACCAGGTAAACAATCAGCCCCAGCATTTT. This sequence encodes CASSNPDQVNNQPQHF.

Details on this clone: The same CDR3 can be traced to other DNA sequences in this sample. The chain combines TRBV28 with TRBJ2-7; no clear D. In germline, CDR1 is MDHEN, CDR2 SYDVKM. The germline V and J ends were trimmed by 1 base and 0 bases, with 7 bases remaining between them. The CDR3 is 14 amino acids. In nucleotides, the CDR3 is TGTGCCAGCAGTTTATCCGGTCTCTCCTACGAGCAGTACTTC. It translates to CASSLSGLSYEQYF.

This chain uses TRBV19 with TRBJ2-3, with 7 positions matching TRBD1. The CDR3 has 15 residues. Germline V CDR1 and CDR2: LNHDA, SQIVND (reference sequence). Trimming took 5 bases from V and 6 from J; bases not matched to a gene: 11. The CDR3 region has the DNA TGTGCCAGTAGTCCCCCAACAGGGGTCAAGGATACGCAGTATTTT. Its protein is CASSPPTGVKDTQYF.

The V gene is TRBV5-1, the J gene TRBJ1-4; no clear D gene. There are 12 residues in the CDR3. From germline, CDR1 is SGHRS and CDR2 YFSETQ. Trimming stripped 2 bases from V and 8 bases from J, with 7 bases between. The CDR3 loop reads CASSFEGEKLFF. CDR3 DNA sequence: TGCGCCAGCAGCTTTGAGGGCGAAAAACTGTTTTTT.

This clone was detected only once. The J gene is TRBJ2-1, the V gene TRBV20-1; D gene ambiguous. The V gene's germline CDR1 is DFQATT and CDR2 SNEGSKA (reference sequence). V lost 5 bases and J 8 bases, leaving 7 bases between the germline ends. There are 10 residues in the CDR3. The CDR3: CSAGVHEQFF. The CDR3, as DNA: TGCAGTGCTGGGGTGCATGAGCAGTTCTTC.

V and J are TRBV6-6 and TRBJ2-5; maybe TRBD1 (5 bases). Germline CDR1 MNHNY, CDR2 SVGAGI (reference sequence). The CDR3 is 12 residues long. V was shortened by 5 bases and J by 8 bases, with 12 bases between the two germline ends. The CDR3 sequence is CASSRSTGTQYF. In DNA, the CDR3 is TGTGCCAGCAGTCGTTCAACAGGAACCCAGTACTTC.

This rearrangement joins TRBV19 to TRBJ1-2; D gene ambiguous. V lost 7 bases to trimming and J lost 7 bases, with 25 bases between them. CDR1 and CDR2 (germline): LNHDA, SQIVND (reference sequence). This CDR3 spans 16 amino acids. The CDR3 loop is CASTSGEGLRLGGYTF. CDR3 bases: TGTGCCAGTACTAGCGGCGAGGGATTGCGCCTCGGTGGCTACACCTTC. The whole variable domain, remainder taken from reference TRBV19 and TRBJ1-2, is DGGITQSPKYLFRKEGQNVTLSCEQNLNHDAMYWYRQDPGQGLRLIYYSQIVNDFQKGDIAEGYSVSREKKESFPLTVTSAQKNPTAFYLCASTSGEGLRLGGYTFGSGTRLTVV.

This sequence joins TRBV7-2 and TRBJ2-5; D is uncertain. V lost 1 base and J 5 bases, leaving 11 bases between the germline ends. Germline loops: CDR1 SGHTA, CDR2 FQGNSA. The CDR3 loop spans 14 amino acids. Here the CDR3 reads CASSLESLSETQYF. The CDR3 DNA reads TGTGCCAGCAGCTTAGAGTCCCTAAGTGAGACCCAGTACTTC.

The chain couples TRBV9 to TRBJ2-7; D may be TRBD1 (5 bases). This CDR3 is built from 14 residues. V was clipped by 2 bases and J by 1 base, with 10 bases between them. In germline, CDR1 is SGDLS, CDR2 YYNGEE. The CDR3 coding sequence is TGTGCCAGCAGCGTCAGGGCACAGTCCTACGAGCAGTACTTC. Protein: CASSVRAQSYEQYF. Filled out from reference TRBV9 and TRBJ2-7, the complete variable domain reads DSGVTQTPKHLITATGQRVTLRCSPRSGDLSVYWYQQSLDQGLQFLIQYYNGEERAKGNILERFSAQQFPDLHSELNLSSLELGDSALYFCASSVRAQSYEQYFGPGTRLTVT.

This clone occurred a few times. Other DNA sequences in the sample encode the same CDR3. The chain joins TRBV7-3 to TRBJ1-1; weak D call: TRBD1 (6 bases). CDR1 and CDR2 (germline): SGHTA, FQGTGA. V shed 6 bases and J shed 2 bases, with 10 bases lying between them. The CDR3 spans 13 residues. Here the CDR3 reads CASSSGVNTEAFF. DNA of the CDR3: TGTGCCAGCAGTTCAGGGGTCAACACTGAAGCTTTCTTT.

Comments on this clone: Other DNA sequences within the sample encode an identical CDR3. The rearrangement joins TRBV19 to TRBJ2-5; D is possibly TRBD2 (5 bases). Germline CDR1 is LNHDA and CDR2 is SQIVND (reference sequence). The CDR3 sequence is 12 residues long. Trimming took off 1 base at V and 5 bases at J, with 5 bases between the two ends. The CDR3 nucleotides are TGTGCCAGTAGTATAGGCGGGGAGACCCAGTACTTC. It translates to CASSIGGETQYF.

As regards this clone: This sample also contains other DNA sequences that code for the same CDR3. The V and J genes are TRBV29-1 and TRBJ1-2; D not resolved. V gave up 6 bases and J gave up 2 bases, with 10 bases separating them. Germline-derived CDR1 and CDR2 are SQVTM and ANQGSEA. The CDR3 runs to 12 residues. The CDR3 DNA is TGCAGCGTGGGTCTGGGGAACTATGGCTACACCTTC. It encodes CSVGLGNYGYTF.

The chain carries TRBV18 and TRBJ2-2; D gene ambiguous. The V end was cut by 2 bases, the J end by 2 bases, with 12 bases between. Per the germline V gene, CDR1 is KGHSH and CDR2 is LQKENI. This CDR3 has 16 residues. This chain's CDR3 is CASSPYLGINTGELFF. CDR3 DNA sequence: TGTGCCAGCTCACCATACTTGGGTATCAACACCGGGGAGCTGTTTTTT.

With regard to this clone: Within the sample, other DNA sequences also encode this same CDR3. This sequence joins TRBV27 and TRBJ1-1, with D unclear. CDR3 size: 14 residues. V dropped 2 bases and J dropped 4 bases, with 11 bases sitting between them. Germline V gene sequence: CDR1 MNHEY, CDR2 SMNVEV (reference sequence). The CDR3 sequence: CASSLRTLGTEAFF. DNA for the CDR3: TGTGCCAGCAGTTTAAGGACCTTGGGCACTGAAGCTTTCTTT.